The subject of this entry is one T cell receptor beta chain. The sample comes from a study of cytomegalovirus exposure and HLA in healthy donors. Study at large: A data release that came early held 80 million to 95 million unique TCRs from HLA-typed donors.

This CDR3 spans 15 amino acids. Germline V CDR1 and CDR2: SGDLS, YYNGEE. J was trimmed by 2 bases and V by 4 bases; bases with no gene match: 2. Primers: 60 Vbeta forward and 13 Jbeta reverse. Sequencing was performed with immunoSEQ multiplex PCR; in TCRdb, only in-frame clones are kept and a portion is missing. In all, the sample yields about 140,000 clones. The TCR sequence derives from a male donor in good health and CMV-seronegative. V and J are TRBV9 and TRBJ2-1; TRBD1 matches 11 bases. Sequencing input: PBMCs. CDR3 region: CASSQGQGAYNEQFF. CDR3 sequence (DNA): TGTGCCAGCAGCCAGGGACAGGGGGCCTACAATGAGCAGTTCTTC.